The 5 T cell receptor beta chains below all came from one sample that was sequenced in a study of blood T cell repertoires in COVID-19. Method: immunoSEQ multiplex PCR; TCRdb's copy keeps in-frame clones and lacks some. The sample lists approximately 66,000 clones, around 70% occurring once. Source material: peripheral blood. The receptors shown here come from a man aged 60-69 years with acute or convalescent COVID-19.

The gene calls are TRBV19 and TRBJ1-4, with 9 bases matching TRBD1. With V trimmed by 5 bases and J by 5 bases, 3 bases remained unmatched. This CDR3 contains 14 residues. Germline V gene sequence: CDR1 LNHDA, CDR2 SQIVND (reference sequence). In nucleotides, the CDR3 is TGTGCCAGTAGTCTCGGGACAGGGAATGAAAAACTGTTTTTT. Its translation is CASSLGTGNEKLFF.

This chain connects TRBV24-1 to TRBJ2-1; 8 nucleotides match TRBD1. Germline-derived CDR1 and CDR2 are KGHDR and SFDVKD. Germline trimming cut 5 bases from V and 8 bases from J; bases unmatched to any gene: 10. The CDR3 is made up of 15 amino acids. The CDR3 DNA is TGTGCCACCAGTGGGGACAGGTCCCTTGTGGATGAGCAGTTCTTC. This translates into CATSGDRSLVDEQFF.

This chain uses TRBV14 with TRBJ2-3; a weak D match, TRBD1 (6 bases). CDR1 SGHDN and CDR2 FVKESK come from the germline V gene. This CDR3 has 17 residues. Deletions cut 1 base from V and 0 bases from J, with 14 bases between. The CDR3, as DNA: TGTGCCAGCAGCCAAGGAAAAACAGGGTTTAGCACAGATACGCAGTATTTT. Amino acid sequence: CASSQGKTGFSTDTQYF. Filled out from reference TRBV14 and TRBJ2-3, the complete variable domain reads EAGVTQFPSHSVIEKGQTVTLRCDPISGHDNLYWYRRVMGKEIKFLLHFVKESKQDESGMPNNRFLAERTGGTYSTLKVQPAELEDSGVYFCASSQGKTGFSTDTQYFGPGTRLTVL.

The chain is built from TRBV6-1 and TRBJ2-3; possibly TRBD1 for D (5 bases). Trimming removed 1 base from V and 6 bases from J, with 14 bases in between. CDR3 length equals 15 residues. The germline gives CDR1 MNHNS, CDR2 SASEGT. Written as DNA, the CDR3 is TGTGCCAGCAGTGAAGGGGATCAGGGATCGGATACGCAGTATTTT. The encoded protein is CASSEGDQGSDTQYF.

This clone was picked up one time. The rearrangement joins TRBV11-2 to TRBJ2-7; 9 nucleotides match TRBD1. Germline values: CDR1 SGHAT, CDR2 FQNNGV. The CDR3 extends over 14 amino acids. The trim removed 9 bases at V and 3 bases at J, leaving 9 bases unmatched. CDR3 coding DNA: TGTGCCAGTAAAACCACAGGGGGCGGCTACGAGCAGTACTTC. Its translation: CASKTTGGGYEQYF.